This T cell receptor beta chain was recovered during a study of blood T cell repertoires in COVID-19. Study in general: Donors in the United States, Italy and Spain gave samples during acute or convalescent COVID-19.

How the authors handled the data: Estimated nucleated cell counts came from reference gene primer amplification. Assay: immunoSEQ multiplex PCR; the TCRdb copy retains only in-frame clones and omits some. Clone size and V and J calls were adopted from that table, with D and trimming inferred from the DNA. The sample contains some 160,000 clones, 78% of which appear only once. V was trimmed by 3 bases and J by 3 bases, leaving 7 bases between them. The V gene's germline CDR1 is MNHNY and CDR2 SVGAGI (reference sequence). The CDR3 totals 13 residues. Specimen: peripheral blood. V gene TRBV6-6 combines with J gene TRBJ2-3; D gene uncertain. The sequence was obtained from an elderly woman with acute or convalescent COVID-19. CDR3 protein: CASSYQDTDTQYF. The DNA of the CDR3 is TGTGCCAGCAGTTATCAGGATACAGATACGCAGTATTTT.